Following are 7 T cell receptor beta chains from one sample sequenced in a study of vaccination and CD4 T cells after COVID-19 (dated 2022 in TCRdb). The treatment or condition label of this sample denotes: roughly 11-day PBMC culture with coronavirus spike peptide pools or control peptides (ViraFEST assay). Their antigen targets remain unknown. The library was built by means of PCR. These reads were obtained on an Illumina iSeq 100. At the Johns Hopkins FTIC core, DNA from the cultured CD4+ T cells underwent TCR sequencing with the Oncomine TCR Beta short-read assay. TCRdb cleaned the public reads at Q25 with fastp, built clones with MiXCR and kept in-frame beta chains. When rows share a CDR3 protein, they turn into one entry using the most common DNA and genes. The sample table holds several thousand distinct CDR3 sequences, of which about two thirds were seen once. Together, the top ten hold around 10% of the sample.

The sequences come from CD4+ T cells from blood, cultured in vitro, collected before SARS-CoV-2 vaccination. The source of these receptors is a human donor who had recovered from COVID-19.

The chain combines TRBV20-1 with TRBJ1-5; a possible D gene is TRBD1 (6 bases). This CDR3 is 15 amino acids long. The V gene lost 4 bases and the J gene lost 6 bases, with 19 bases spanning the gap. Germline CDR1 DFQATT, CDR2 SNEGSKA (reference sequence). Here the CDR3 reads CSATREQGSSQPQHF. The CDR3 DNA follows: TGCAGTGCTACCCGGGAGCAGGGGAGTAGTCAGCCCCAGCATTTT.

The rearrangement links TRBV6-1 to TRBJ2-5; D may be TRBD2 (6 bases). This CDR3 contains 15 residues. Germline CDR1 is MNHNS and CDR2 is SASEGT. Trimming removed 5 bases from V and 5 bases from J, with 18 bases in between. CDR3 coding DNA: TGTGCCAGCAGTCCGTCCCTCCGGGACTTTGAGACCCAGTACTTC. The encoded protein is CASSPSLRDFETQYF.

CDR3 in DNA: TGTGCCAGCATGAGAGGTTCCCAGACCTACGAGCAGTACTTC. This sequence encodes CASMRGSQTYEQYF. This sequence joins TRBV6-1 and TRBJ2-7, with D unclear. The CDR3 totals 14 residues. Trimming cost V 7 bases and J 2 bases, with 15 bases left between them. The V gene's germline CDR1 is MNHNS and CDR2 SASEGT.

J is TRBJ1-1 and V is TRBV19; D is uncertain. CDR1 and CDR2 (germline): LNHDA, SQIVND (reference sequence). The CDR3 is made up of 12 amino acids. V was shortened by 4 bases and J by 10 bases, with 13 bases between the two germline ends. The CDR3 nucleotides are TGTGCCAGTAGTACCCCGGCGTCTGCAGCTTTCTTT. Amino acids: CASSTPASAAFF.

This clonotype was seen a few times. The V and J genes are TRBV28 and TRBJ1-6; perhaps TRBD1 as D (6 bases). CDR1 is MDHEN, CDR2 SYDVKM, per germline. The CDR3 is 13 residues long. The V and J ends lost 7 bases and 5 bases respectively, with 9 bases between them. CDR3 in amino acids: CASTQGNNSPLHF. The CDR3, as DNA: TGTGCCAGCACACAGGGCAATAATTCACCCCTCCACTTT.

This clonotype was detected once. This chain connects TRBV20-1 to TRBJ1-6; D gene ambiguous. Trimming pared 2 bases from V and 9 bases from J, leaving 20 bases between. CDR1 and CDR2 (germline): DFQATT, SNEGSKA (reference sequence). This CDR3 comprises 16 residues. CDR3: CSARMGGSSASSPLHF. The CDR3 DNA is TGCAGTGCTAGAATGGGAGGGTCTTCTGCGAGTTCACCCCTCCACTTT.

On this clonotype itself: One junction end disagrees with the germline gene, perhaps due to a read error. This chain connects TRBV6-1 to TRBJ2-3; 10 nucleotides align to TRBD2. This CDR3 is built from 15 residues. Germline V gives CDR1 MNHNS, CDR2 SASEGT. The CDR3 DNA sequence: TGTGCCAGCAGAGAAGGACTAGCGGCCACAGATACGCAGTATTTT. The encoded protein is CASREGLAATDTQYF.